This T cell receptor beta chain came from a study of spatial heterogeneity in lung cancer. The time point: blood at routine non-recurrence follow-up after resection. This CDR3 region has 14 residues. V was pared by 4 bases and J by 5 bases, with 5 bases of the junction left unmatched. Per the germline V gene, CDR1 is SGHRS and CDR2 is YFSETQ. In this sample, this clonotype turned up many times. TCRdb called the 5' RACE reads again in MiXCR, with one record for every CDR3 protein. Here the sample spans just under 45,000 distinct CDR3 sequences, 20% to 25% being singletons. The V gene is TRBV5-1, the J gene TRBJ2-1, with 8 bases lining up with TRBD2. Specimen: PBMCs, collected at follow-up. This clonotype was obtained from a female donor with early-stage non-small cell lung cancer. CDR3 loop: CASSGLAGHNEQFF. The CDR3 DNA follows: TGCGCCAGCAGCGGTCTAGCGGGCCACAATGAGCAGTTCTTC.